This T cell receptor beta chain appears in the sequencing data of a study of CD8+ T cells in alopecia areata. J was trimmed by 1 base and V by 4 bases; bases with no gene match: 1. Germline values: CDR1 SGHTA, CDR2 FQGTGA. This CDR3 has 15 residues. RNA extraction was followed by reverse transcription into cDNA, which acted as the sequencing template. The method was immunoSEQ multiplex PCR; TCRdb's version includes in-frame clones alone and lacks a portion of them. The table has roughly 180,000 clones, roughly 60% seen once. The genes are TRBV7-3 and TRBJ2-1, with 10 bases fitting TRBD2. This specimen was CD4+ T cells sorted from blood, taken at week 0. This TCR derives from a human donor with alopecia areata. The CDR3 is CASSSGLASYNEQFF. The DNA of the CDR3 is TGTGCCAGCAGCTCGGGACTAGCGTCCTACAATGAGCAGTTCTTC.